The next 17 T cell receptor beta chains were all read from a single sample in a study of T-cell reconstitution after alpha-beta-depleted transplantation in children. The TCRbeta library incorporated unique molecular identifiers. TCRdb re-called the PCR reads with MiXCR, one entry per CDR3 protein. The table has over 450,000 distinct CDR3 sequences, roughly a tenth seen once. The material was PBMCs, obtained before TCRalphabeta/CD19-depleted stem cell transplant. All receptors come from a child aged 2-15 years with inherited bone marrow failure, due to receive a stem cell transplant.

The chain recombines TRBV7-9 with TRBJ2-1, with 9 bases matching TRBD2. V gave up 5 bases and J gave up 4 bases; unmatched junction bases: 9. CDR3 length: 16 amino acids. Germline lookup yields CDR1 SEHNR and CDR2 FQNEAQ (reference sequence). The CDR3 bases are TGTGCCAGCAGCGACTCGGGCGGGAGGGTTTACAATGAGCAGTTCTTC. Protein product: CASSDSGGRVYNEQFF. The variable domain in full, completed from reference TRBV7-9 and TRBJ2-1, reads DTGVSQNPRHKITKRGQNVTFRCDPISEHNRLYWYRQTLGQGPEFLTYFQNEAQLEKSRLLSDRFSAERPKGSFSTLEIQRTEQGDSAMYLCASSDSGGRVYNEQFFGPGTRLTVL.

This clonotype has a count of ten or more. This chain connects TRBV3-1 to TRBJ2-1, with 9 bases aligning to TRBD2. Losses at the gene ends were 2 bases for V and 3 bases for J; bases not matched to a gene: 2. The CDR3 extends over 15 amino acids. CDR1 and CDR2 from the germline V gene are LGHDT and YNNKEL (reference sequence). This chain's CDR3 is CASSQTREGYNEQFF. The CDR3 DNA is TGTGCCAGCAGCCAAACGCGGGAGGGCTACAATGAGCAGTTCTTC.

This clonotype was counted between two and nine times. The chain uses TRBV7-9 and TRBJ2-7, with a tentative D call TRBD1 (5 bases). Germline assignment: CDR1 SEHNR and CDR2 FQNEAQ (reference sequence). This CDR3 spans 15 amino acids. V was trimmed by 1 base and J by 2 bases, leaving 12 bases between them. CDR3 protein: CASSLEQGTAYEQYF. Here the CDR3 DNA reads TGTGCCAGCAGCTTAGAGCAGGGTACGGCCTACGAGCAGTACTTC.

This clonotype has more than one count but fewer than ten. The genes are TRBV6-2 or TRBV6-3 and TRBJ1-2; weak D call: TRBD1 (5 bases). Trimming stripped 0 bases from V and 3 bases from J, with 8 bases between. This CDR3 has 14 residues. Germline CDR1 is MNHEY and CDR2 is SVGEGT. In DNA form, the CDR3 reads TGTGCCAGCAGTTACTCTACAGGTTACTATGGCTACACCTTC. Its protein is CASSYSTGYYGYTF.

This clonotype occurred many times. The genes are TRBV20-1 and TRBJ2-3; 9 bases are a match to TRBD1. Germline assignment: CDR1 DFQATT and CDR2 SNEGSKA (reference sequence). There are 14 residues in the CDR3. The trim removed 5 bases at V and 3 bases at J, leaving 6 bases unmatched. The CDR3 loop is CSALQGARTDTQYF. In DNA, the CDR3 is TGCAGTGCTCTACAGGGGGCGCGGACAGATACGCAGTATTTT.

Many counts were recorded for this clonotype. This chain joins TRBV20-1 and TRBJ2-3; tentative D call: TRBD1 (5 bases). Trimming took 5 bases from V and 4 from J, leaving 13 bases between them. The CDR3 length is 13 residues. Germline CDR1 is DFQATT and CDR2 is SNEGSKA (reference sequence). CDR3 sequence: CSAFDQGPDTQYF. CDR3 in DNA: TGCAGTGCTTTCGACCAGGGCCCAGATACGCAGTATTTT.

The gene calls are TRBV19 and TRBJ1-3; tentative D call: TRBD1 (5 bases). From germline, CDR1 is LNHDA and CDR2 SQIVND (reference sequence). V dropped 6 bases and J dropped 2 bases, with 14 bases sitting between them. The CDR3 is 15 amino acids. DNA of the CDR3: TGTGCCAGTAGGCTAGGGGATCCGGCTGGAAACACCATATATTTT. It codes for CASRLGDPAGNTIYF.

There are many counts of this clonotype. V gene TRBV28 combines with J gene TRBJ1-5; 9 bases align to TRBD1. This CDR3 contains 17 residues. Germline CDR1 reads MDHEN; CDR2 reads SYDVKM. V shed 6 bases and J 2 bases; nucleotides not matched to a gene: 11. CDR3: CASRVWPGTGRNQPQHF. CDR3 in DNA: TGTGCCAGCAGAGTTTGGCCAGGGACAGGGCGCAATCAGCCCCAGCATTTT. Full variable domain (rest looked up from reference TRBV28 and TRBJ1-5): DVKVTQSSRYLVKRTGEKVFLECVQDMDHENMFWYRQDPGLGLRLIYFSYDVKMKEKGDIPEGYSVSREKKERFSLILESASTNQTSMYLCASRVWPGTGRNQPQHFGDGTRLSIL.

This clonotype was seen at least ten times. The rearrangement links TRBV12-5 to TRBJ2-7, with D perhaps matching TRBD1 (6 bases). Germline values: CDR1 LGHNT, CDR2 FRNRAP. The CDR3 covers 13 residues. The V end lost 4 bases, the J end lost 1 base, and 8 bases lay between the germline ends. CDR3 in amino acids: CASGSDRSYEQYF. The CDR3, as DNA: TGTGCTAGTGGTTCGGACAGATCCTACGAGCAGTACTTC.

This clonotype was detected only a few times. The genes are TRBV7-9 and TRBJ2-2, with 7 nucleotides matching TRBD2. Germline V lookup: CDR1 SEHNR, CDR2 FQNEAQ (reference sequence). V lost 0 bases and J lost 1; bases outside the gene matches: 5. The length of the CDR3 is 17 residues. The CDR3 spells CASSLARLAVNTGELFF. The CDR3 DNA reads as TGTGCCAGCAGCTTAGCGCGGCTAGCGGTGAACACCGGGGAGCTGTTTTTT.

This clonotype was observed at least ten times. The chain's CDR3 is CASNPLNRVGGYTF. The CDR3 DNA reads TGTGCCAGCAATCCCCTCAACAGGGTGGGTGGCTACACCTTC. V gene TRBV2 combines with J gene TRBJ1-2; a weak D match, TRBD1 (6 bases). With 7 bases removed from V and 7 bases from J, the gap between germline ends came to 19 bases. The CDR3 loop spans 14 amino acids. Germline-derived CDR1 and CDR2 are SNHLY and FYNNEI.

The rearrangement links TRBV5-3 to TRBJ2-3, with 9 bases aligning to TRBD2. Being an ORF, TRBV5-3 has a function that is uncertain. Trimming cost V 9 bases and J 5 bases; bases outside gene matches: 7. CDR3 length: 13 residues. CDR3 nucleotide sequence: TGTGCCATGAGCCTACTAGCGGGAGATACGCAGTATTTT. Its protein is CAMSLLAGDTQYF.

Ten or more counts support this clonotype. This chain links TRBV19 with TRBJ2-7; TRBD1 agrees at 9 bases. The CDR3 length is 16 residues. V lost 3 bases and J lost 4; bases outside the gene matches: 10. Germline V gene data show CDR1 as LNHDA and CDR2 as SQIVND (reference sequence). The CDR3 region is CASSILYGQGWYEQYF. CDR3 nucleotides: TGTGCCAGTAGTATTCTTTACGGACAGGGGTGGTACGAGCAGTACTTC.

This clonotype occurred many times. The chain couples TRBV27 to TRBJ2-2; no definite D call. This CDR3 is 14 amino acids long. Germline V CDR1 and CDR2: MNHEY, SMNVEV (reference sequence). Trimming pared 2 bases from V and 6 bases from J, leaving 10 bases between. CDR3 loop: CASSLQSGAGELFF. The CDR3 DNA follows: TGTGCCAGCAGTTTACAATCTGGGGCCGGGGAGCTGTTTTTT.

This clonotype came up many times. V is TRBV27 and J is TRBJ1-2, with 7 nucleotides matching TRBD1. There are 16 residues in the CDR3. Trimming removed 5 bases from V and 4 bases from J; junction bases left unmatched: 13. Per germline, CDR1 MNHEY and CDR2 SMNVEV (reference sequence). CDR3 nucleotides: TGTGCCAGCAGTCTCCACCCGGGACAGACATTCTATGGCTACACCTTC. Translation gives CASSLHPGQTFYGYTF.

This clonotype was recorded a few times. The chain recombines TRBV7-8 with TRBJ2-2; possibly TRBD2 for D (5 bases). Germline CDR1 SGHVS, CDR2 FQNEAQ. The CDR3 length is 16 residues. Between the trimmed V and J ends, which lost 5 bases and 1 base, there was a span of 14 bases. The CDR3, as DNA: TGTGCCAGCAGCCTCTTTACGGGGATGAACACCGGGGAGCTGTTTTTT. Its protein product is CASSLFTGMNTGELFF.

This clonotype was seen many times. The J gene is TRBJ2-3, the V gene TRBV12-3 or TRBV12-4; weak D call: TRBD1 (6 bases). The CDR3 length is 15 residues. V lost 6 bases to trimming and J lost 1 base, with 14 bases between them. The CDR3, as DNA: TGTGCCAGCAGCACTACAGGGACGGGCACAGATACGCAGTATTTT. Its protein product is CASSTTGTGTDTQYF.